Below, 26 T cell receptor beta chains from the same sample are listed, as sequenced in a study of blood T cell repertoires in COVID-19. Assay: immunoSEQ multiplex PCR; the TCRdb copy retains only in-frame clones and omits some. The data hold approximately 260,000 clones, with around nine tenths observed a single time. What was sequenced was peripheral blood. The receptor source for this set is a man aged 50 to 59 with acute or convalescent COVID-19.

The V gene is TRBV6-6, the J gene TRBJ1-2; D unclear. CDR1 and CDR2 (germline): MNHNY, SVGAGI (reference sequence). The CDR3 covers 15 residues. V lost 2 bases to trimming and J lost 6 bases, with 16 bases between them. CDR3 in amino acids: CASSYGPGEYDGYTF. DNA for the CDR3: TGTGCCAGCAGTTACGGGCCAGGCGAATACGATGGCTACACCTTC.

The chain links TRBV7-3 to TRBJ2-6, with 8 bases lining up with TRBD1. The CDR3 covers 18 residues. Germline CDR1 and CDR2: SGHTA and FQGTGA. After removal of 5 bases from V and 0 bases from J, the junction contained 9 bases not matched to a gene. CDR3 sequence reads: CASSPNRGLGSGANVLTF. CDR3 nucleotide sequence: TGTGCCAGCAGCCCCAACAGGGGGTTAGGCTCTGGGGCCAACGTCCTGACTTTC.

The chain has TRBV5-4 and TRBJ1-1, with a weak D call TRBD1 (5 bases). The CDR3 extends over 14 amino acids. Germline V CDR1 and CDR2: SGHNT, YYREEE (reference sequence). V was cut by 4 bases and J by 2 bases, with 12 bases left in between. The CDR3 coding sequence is TGTGCCAGCAGCGGATCGACAGCCAACACTGAAGCTTTCTTT. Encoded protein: CASSGSTANTEAFF.

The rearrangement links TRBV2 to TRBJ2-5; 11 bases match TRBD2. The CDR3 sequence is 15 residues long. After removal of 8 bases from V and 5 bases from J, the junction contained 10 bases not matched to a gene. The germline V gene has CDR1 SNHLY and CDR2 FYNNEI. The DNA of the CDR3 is TGTGCCAGCGGCTATAGCGGGGGGGCTTTGGAGACCCAGTACTTC. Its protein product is CASGYSGGALETQYF.

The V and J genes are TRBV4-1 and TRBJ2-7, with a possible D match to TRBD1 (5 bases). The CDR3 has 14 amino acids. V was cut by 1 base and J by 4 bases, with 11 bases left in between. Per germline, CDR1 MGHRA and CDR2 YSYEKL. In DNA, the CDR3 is TGCGCCAGCAGCCAAGTGGGGCAGAGTTACGAGCAGTACTTC. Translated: CASSQVGQSYEQYF.

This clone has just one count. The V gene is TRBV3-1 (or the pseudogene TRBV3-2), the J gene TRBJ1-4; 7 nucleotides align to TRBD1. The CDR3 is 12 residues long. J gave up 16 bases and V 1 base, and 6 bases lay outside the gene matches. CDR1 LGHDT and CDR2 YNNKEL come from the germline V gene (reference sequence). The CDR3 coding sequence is TGTGCCAGCAGCCAAGGTCCGGGACAGCCGTTTTTT. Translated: CASSQGPGQPFF.

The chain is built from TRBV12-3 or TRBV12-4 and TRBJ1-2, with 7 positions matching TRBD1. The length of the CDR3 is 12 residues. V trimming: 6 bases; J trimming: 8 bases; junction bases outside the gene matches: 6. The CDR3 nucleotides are TGTGCCAGCAGGCGACAGGGTGAGGGCTACACCTTC. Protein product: CASRRQGEGYTF.

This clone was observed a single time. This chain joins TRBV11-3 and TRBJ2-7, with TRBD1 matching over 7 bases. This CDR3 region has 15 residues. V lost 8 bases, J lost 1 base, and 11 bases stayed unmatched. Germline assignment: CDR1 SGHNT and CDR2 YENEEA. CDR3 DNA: TGTGCCAGCTCAAGGGGGCCGACAGAATCCTACGAGCAGTACTTC. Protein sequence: CASSRGPTESYEQYF.

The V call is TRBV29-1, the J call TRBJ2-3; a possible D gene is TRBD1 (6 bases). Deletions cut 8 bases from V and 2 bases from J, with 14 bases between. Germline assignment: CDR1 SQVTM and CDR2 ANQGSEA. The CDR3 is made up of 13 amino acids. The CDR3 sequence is CSTTGLNTDTQYF. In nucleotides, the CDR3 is TGCAGCACCACAGGGCTGAACACAGATACGCAGTATTTT.

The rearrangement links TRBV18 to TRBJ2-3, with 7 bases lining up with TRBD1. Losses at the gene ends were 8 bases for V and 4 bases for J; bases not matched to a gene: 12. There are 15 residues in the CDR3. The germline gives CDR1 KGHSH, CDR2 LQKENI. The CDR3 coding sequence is TGTGCCAGCGGTGTACAGGGGATCTCTGCAGATACGCAGTATTTT. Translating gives CASGVQGISADTQYF.

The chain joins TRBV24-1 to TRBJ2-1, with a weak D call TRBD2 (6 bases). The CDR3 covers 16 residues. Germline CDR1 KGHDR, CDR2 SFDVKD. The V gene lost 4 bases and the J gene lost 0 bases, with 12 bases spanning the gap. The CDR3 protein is CATSDRTGSSYNEQFF. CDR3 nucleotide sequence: TGTGCCACCAGTGACCGGACCGGGAGCTCCTACAATGAGCAGTTCTTC.

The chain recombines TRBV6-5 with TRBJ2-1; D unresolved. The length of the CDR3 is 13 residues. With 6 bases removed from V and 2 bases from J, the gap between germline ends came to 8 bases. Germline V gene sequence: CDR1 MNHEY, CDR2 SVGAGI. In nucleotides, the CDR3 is TGTGCCAGCAGACTTGATCCCTACAATGAGCAGTTCTTC. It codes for CASRLDPYNEQFF.

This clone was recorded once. This CDR3 reads CASSQGDEQYF. The CDR3 region has the DNA TGTGCCAGCAGCCAAGGCGACGAGCAGTACTTC. The chain employs TRBV3-1 (or the pseudogene TRBV3-2) and TRBJ2-7; D unresolved. Trimming took off 1 base at V and 5 bases at J, with 3 bases between the two ends. Germline CDR1 reads LGHDT; CDR2 reads YNNKEL (reference sequence). The CDR3 totals 11 residues.

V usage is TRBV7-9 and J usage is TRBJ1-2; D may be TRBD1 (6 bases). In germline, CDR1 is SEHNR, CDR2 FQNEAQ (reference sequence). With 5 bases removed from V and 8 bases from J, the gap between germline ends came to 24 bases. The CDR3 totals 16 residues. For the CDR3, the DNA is TGTGCCAGCAGCCCCTATACAGGGATCCCTCCGAGAGGCTACACCTTC. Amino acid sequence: CASSPYTGIPPRGYTF. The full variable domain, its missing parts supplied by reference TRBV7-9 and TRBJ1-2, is DTGVSQNPRHKITKRGQNVTFRCDPISEHNRLYWYRQTLGQGPEFLTYFQNEAQLEKSRLLSDRFSAERPKGSFSTLEIQRTEQGDSAMYLCASSPYTGIPPRGYTFGSGTRLTVV.

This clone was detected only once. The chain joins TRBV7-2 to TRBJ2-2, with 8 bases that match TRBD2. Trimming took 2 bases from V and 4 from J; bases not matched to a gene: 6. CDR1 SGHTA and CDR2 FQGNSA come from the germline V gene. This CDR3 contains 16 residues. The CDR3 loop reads CASSLRAGVPTGELFF. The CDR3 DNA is TGTGCCAGCAGCTTACGAGCGGGGGTCCCCACCGGGGAGCTGTTTTTT. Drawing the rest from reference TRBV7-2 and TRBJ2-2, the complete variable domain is GAGVSQSPSNKVTEKGKDVELRCDPISGHTALYWYRQSLGQGLEFLIYFQGNSAPDKSGLPSDRFSAERTGGSVSTLTIQRTQQEDSAVYLCASSLRAGVPTGELFFGEGSRLTVL.

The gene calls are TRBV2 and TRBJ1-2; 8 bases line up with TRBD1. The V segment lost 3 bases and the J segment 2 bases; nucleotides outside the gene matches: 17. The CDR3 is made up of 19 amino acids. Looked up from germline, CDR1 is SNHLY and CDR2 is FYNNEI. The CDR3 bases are TGTGCCAGCAGTGAGGTCCGGTTGGTACCGGACAGGGCCAACTATGGCTACACCTTC. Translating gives CASSEVRLVPDRANYGYTF.

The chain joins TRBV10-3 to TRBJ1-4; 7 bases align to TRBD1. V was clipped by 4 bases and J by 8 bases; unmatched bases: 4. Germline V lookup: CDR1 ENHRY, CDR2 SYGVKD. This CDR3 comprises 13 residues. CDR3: CAISVDREEKLFF. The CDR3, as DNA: TGTGCCATCAGTGTCGACAGGGAGGAAAAACTGTTTTTT.

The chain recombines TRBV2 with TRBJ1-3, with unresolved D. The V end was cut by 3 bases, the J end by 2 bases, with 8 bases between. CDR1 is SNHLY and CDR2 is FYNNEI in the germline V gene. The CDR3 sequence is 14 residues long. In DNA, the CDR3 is TGTGCCAGCAGTGAGCACAGAACTGGAAACACCATATATTTT. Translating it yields CASSEHRTGNTIYF.

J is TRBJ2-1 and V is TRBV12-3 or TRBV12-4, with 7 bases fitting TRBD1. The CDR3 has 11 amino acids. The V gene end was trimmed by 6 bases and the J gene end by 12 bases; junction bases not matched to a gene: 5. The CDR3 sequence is CASSRTGSQFF. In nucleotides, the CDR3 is TGTGCCAGCAGCCGGACAGGCTCGCAGTTCTTC.

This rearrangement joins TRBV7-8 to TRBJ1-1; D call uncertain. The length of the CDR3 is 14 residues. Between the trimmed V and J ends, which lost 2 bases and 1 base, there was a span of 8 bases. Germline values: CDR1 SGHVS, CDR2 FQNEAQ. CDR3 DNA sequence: TGTGCCAGCAGCTTAATGCGCGAGAACACTGAAGCTTTCTTT. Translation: CASSLMRENTEAFF.

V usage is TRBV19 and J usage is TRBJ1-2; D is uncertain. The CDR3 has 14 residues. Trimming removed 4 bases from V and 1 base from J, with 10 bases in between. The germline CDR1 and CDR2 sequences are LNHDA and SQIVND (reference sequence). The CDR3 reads CASSTDGFNYGYTF. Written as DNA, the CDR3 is TGTGCCAGTAGTACCGACGGGTTTAACTATGGCTACACCTTC.

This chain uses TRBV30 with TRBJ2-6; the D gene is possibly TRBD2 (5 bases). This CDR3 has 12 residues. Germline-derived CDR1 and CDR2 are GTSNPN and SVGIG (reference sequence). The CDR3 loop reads CAEEAGANVLTF. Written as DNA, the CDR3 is TGTGCTGAGGAGGCTGGGGCCAACGTCCTGACTTTC.

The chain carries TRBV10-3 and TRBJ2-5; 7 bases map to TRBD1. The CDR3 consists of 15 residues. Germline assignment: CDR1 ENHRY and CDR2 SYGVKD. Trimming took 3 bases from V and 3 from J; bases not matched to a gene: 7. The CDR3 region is CAISDSRGNEETQYF. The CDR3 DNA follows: TGTGCCATCAGTGATAGCAGGGGGAATGAAGAGACCCAGTACTTC.

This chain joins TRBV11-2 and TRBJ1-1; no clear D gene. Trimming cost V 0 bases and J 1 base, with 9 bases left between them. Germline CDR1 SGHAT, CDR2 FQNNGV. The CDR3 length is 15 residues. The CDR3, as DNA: TGTGCCAGCAGCTTAGATGCAGCGGCGAACACTGAAGCTTTCTTT. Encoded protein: CASSLDAAANTEAFF.

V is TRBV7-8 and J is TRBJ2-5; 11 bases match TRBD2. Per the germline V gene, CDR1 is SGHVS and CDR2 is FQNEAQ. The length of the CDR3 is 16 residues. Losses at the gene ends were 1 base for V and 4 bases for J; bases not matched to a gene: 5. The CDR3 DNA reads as TGTGCCAGCAGCTTAGTAGCGGGGGGGTCCCCAGAGACCCAGTACTTC. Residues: CASSLVAGGSPETQYF.

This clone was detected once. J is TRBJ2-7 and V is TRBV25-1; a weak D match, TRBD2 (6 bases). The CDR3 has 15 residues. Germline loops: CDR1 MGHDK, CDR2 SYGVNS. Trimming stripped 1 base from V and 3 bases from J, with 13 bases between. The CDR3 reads CASSESRQTSYEQYF. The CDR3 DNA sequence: TGTGCCAGCAGTGAATCGCGGCAGACTAGCTACGAGCAGTACTTC.